This entry describes one TCR beta chain. Antigen specificity is unknown. Sorted-subset replicate PCR reactions were performed with 150 to 200 ng DNA, corresponding to tens of thousands of T cell genomes. Method: immunoSEQ multiplex PCR; TCRdb's copy keeps in-frame clones and lacks some. Of millions of clones in the sample, approximately 94% were seen once. In the naive CD8 group, cells lacked CD45RO and were positively selected for CCR7, so terminally differentiated effector memory CD45RA+ cells were left out. These data originate in a study of shared clonotypes between healthy human individuals. Study overall: The donors, a couple of women and a few men, were aged 18 to 49.

General study results and limits: It was the non-shared clonotypes that had lower generation probabilities than clonotypes shared by all four donors. It was observed that approximately 5% of naive CD4 clonotypes were shared across several donors.

Sequenced: naive CD8+ T cells sorted from blood. The sequence came from a man aged 18-30 years in good health.

DNA of the CDR3: TGTGCCACCAGCAGCGAGGCTACCGGGACAGAGATAACCTACGAGCAGTACTTC. It translates to CATSSEATGTEITYEQYF. This chain uses TRBV15 with TRBJ2-7, with 7 bases aligning to TRBD1. CDR1 and CDR2 (germline): LNHNV, YYDKDF (reference sequence). Trimming took 3 bases from V and 2 from J; bases not matched to a gene: 16. The CDR3 is 18 residues long.